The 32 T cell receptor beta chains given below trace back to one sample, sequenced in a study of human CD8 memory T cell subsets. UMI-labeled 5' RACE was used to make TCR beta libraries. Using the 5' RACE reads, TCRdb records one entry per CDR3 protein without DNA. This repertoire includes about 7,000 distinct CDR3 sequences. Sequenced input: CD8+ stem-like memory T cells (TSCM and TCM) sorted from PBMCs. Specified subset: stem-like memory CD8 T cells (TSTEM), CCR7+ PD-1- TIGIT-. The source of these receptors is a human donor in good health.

Here the CDR3 reads CASSDVTSGPTDTQYF. The chain combines TRBV2 with TRBJ2-3; checking the TCRdb D call of TRBD2 is not possible without DNA. The V gene's germline CDR1 is SNHLY and CDR2 FYNNEI. This CDR3 is 16 amino acids long.

CDR3 protein: CASSHPLDRGSNQPQHF. The J gene is TRBJ1-5, the V gene TRBV23-1; TCRdb names TRBD1, which stays unverified in the absence of DNA. Being an ORF, TRBV23-1 has a function that is uncertain. The CDR3 length is 17 residues.

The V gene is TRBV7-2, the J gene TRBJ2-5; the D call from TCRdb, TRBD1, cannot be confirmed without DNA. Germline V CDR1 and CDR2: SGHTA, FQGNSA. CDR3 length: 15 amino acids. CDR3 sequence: CASSPWTAPWETQYF.

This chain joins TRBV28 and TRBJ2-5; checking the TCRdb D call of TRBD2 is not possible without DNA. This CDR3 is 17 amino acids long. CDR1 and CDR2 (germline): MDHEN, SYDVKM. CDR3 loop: CASRPPGLAGIQETQYF.

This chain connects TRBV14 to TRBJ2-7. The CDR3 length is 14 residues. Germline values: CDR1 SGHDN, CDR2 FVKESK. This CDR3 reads CASSQADIYYEQYF.

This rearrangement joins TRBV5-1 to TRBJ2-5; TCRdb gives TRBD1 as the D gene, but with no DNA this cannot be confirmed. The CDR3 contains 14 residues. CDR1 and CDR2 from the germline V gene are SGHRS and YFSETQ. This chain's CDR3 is CASSPWDPQETQYF.

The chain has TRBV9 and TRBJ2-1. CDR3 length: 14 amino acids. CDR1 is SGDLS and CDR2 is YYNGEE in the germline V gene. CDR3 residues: CASSGGTTNNEQFF.

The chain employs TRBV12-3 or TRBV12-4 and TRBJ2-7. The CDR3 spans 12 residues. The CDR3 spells CASSLAVGEQYF.

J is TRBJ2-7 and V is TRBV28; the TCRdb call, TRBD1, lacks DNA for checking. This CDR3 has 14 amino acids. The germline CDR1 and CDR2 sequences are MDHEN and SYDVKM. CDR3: CASSLGSGLREQYF.

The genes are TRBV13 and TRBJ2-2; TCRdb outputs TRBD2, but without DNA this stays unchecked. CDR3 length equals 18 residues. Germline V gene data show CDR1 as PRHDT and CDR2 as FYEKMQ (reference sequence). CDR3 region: CASSPNRLESPNTGELFF.

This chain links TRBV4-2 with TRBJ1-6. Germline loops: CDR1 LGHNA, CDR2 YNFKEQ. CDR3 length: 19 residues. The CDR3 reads CASSQVPGEGGPYNSPLHF.

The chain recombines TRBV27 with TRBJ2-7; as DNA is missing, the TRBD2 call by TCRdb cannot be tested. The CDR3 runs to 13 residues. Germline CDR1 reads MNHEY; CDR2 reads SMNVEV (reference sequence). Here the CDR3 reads CASSSGLALEQYF.

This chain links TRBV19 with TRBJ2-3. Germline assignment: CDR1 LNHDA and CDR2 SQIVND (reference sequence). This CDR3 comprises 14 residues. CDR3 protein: CASSIINPTDTQYF.

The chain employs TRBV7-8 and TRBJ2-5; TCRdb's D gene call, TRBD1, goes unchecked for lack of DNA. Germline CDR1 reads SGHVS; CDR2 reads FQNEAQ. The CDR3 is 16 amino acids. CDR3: CASSQLDTPARETQYF.

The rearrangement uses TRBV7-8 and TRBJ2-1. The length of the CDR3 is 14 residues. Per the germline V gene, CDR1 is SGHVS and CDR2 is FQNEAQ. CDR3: CASSLAGNYNEQFF.

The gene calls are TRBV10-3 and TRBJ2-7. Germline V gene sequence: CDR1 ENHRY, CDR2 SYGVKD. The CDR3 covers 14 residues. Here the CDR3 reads CAISPPGSSYEQYF.

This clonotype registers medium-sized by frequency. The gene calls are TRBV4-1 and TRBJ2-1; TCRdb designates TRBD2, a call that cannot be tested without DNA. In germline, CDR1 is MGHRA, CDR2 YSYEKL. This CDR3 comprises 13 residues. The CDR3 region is CASSSAAGNEQFF.

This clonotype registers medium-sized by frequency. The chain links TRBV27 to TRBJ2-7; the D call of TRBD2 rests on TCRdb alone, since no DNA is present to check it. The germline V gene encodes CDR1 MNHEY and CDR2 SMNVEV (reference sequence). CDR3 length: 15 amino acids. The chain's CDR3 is CASKSRSGTSYEQYF.

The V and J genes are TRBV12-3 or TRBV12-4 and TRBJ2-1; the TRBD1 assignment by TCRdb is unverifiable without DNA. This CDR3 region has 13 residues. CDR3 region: CASSPPQGNEQFF.

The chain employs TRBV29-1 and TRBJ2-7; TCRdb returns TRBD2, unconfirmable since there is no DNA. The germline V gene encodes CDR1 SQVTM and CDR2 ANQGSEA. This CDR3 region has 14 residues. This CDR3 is CSVEDRLHSYEQYF.

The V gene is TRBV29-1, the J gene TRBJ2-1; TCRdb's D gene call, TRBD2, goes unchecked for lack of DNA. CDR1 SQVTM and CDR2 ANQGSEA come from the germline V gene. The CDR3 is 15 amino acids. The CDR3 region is CSVVVPLARDNEQFF.

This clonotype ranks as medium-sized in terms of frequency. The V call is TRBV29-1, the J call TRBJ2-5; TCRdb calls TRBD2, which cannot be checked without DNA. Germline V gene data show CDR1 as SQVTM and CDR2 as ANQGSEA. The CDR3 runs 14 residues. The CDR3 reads CSVADLAGQETQYF.

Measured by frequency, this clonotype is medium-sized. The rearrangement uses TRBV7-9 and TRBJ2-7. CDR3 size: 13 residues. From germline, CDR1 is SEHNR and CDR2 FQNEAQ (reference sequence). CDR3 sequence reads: CASSSQGTYEQYF.

This chain's CDR3 is CASSQDNYYGYTF. The chain uses TRBV3-1 and TRBJ1-2. CDR1 and CDR2 (germline): LGHDT, YNNKEL (reference sequence). This CDR3 is built from 13 residues.

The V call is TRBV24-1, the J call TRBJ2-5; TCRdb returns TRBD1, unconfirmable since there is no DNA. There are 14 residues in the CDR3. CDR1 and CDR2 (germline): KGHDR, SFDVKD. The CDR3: CATSDYDSRETQYF.

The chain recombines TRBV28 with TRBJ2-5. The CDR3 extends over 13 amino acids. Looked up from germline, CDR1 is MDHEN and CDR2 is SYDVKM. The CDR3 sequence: CASSSRDQETQYF.

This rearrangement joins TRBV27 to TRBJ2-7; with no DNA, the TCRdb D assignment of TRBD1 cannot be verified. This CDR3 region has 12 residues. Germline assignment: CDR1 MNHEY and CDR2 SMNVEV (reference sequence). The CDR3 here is CASGPGISEQYF.

This CDR3 is CASSLETGFSYNEQFF. The chain recombines TRBV5-4 with TRBJ2-1; TCRdb returns TRBD1, unconfirmable since there is no DNA. Per germline, CDR1 SGHNT and CDR2 YYREEE (reference sequence). This CDR3 comprises 16 residues.

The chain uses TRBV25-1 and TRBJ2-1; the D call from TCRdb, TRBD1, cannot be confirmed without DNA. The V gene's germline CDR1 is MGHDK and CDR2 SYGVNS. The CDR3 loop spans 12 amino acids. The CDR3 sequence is CASSPQGYEQFF.

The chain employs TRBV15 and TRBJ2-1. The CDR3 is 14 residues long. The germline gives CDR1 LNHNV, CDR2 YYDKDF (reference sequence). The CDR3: CATSRDRTYNEQFF.

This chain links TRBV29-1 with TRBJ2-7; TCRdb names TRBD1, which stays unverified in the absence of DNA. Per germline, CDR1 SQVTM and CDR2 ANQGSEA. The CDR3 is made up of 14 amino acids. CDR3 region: CSVDPGQGEDEQYF.

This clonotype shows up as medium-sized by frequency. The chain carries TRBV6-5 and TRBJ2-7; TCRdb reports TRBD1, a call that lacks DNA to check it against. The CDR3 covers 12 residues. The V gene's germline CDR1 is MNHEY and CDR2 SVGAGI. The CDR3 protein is CASRQGVYEQYF.